These 5 T cell receptor beta chains were all obtained from the same sample, sequenced in a study of vaccination effects on CD4 cells after COVID-19. No antigens are known for them. Expansion with viral peptide pools was applied to antigen-specific CD4+ T cells by the ViraFEST assay prior to sequencing. With more than nine days of culture completed, CD4+ T cells were isolated. Each participant was given two doses of one vaccine (BNT162b2 or mRNA-1273). The table came from immunoSEQ multiplex PCR; TCRdb's copy has only in-frame clones and leaves some out. The sample lists about 66,000 clones; 76% were seen once. The source was CD4+ T cells from PBMCs cultured with HCoV-OC43 spike peptides, collected after COVID-19 vaccination. Subset reported: HCoV-OC43 spike overlapping peptide pool stimulation. These receptor sequences come from a human donor who received a COVID-19 vaccine.

The table lists this clone with a count of one. The V and J genes are TRBV12-5 and TRBJ2-1; D possibly corresponds to TRBD1 (5 bases). V lost 0 bases, J lost 4 bases, and 19 bases lay in between. The CDR3 length is 18 residues. From germline, CDR1 is LGHNT and CDR2 FRNRAP. The CDR3 here is CASGLVQDGQSTYNEQFF. CDR3 DNA: TGTGCTAGTGGTTTGGTCCAGGACGGACAATCAACTTACAATGAGCAGTTCTTC. Full variable domain (outside the CDR3, taken from reference TRBV12-5 and TRBJ2-1): DARVTQTPRHKVTEMGQEVTMRCQPILGHNTVFWYRQTMMQGLELLAYFRNRAPLDDSGMPKDRFSAEMPDATLATLKIQPSEPRDSAVYFCASGLVQDGQSTYNEQFFGPGTRLTVL.

The chain carries TRBV30 and TRBJ1-1; D may be TRBD1 (5 bases). V dropped 2 bases and J dropped 12 bases, with 10 bases sitting between them. In germline, CDR1 is GTSNPN, CDR2 SVGIG (reference sequence). The CDR3 has 10 residues. The CDR3 reads CAWSLTETFF. In DNA form, the CDR3 reads TGTGCCTGGAGTCTGACAGAGACTTTCTTT.

This clone has just one count. The chain recombines TRBV5-6 with TRBJ2-5, with TRBD2 identical over 15 bases. The J segment lost 5 bases and the V segment lost 3 bases, leaving 2 bases of the junction unmatched. The germline gives CDR1 SGHDT, CDR2 YYEEEE. This CDR3 spans 15 amino acids. DNA of the CDR3: TGTGCCAGCAGCTCGGGACTAGCGGGGGGCGAGACCCAGTACTTC. Translation gives CASSSGLAGGETQYF.

The V and J genes are TRBV10-2 and TRBJ1-5; D is perhaps TRBD1 (5 bases). Trimming took 2 bases from V and 4 from J, leaving 18 bases between them. This CDR3 is 17 amino acids long. In germline, CDR1 is WSHSY, CDR2 SAAADI. The CDR3 coding sequence is TGCGCCAGCAGTGAGAAGCTCATGGGGCATAGGAATCAGCCCCAGCATTTT. This codes for CASSEKLMGHRNQPQHF.

The V gene is TRBV24-1, the J gene TRBJ2-3; D is perhaps TRBD2 (5 bases). This CDR3 is 16 amino acids long. The germline V gene encodes CDR1 KGHDR and CDR2 SFDVKD. Trimming took 6 bases from V and 0 from J, leaving 15 bases between them. In DNA form, the CDR3 reads TGTGCCACCAGTACCCGGGAACGGCCAAGCACAGATACGCAGTATTTT. Encoded protein: CATSTRERPSTDTQYF.